Below, 14 T cell receptor beta chains from the same sample are listed, as sequenced in a study of blood T cell repertoires in COVID-19. Some clones are missing from TCRdb's copy, which holds only in-frame ones; the method was immunoSEQ multiplex PCR. Found here are approximately 44,000 clones, under 85% of them singletons; the top ten hold 30% to 35%. The specimen was peripheral blood. The receptors come from a woman older than 75 with acute or convalescent COVID-19.

This sequence joins TRBV7-2 and TRBJ2-1, with 11 positions matching TRBD1. J lost 7 bases, V lost 5 bases, and 7 bases had no gene match. The CDR3 length is 15 residues. Germline CDR1 SGHTA, CDR2 FQGNSA. CDR3 in amino acids: CASSLRTGGWNEQFF. The CDR3 DNA reads TGTGCCAGCAGCCTAAGGACAGGGGGCTGGAATGAGCAGTTCTTC.

This rearrangement joins TRBV3-1 (or the pseudogene TRBV3-2) to TRBJ1-6, with 7 nucleotides matching TRBD1. Per the germline V gene, CDR1 is LGHDT and CDR2 is YNNKEL (reference sequence). CDR3 size: 18 residues. V dropped 5 bases and J dropped 0; count of bases not matched to a gene: 10. The CDR3 sequence is CASSSTGKRSSYNSPLHF. In nucleotides, the CDR3 is TGTGCCAGCAGCTCGACAGGGAAACGAAGCTCCTATAATTCACCCCTCCACTTT.

The rearrangement uses TRBV21-1 and TRBJ2-5; TRBD2 is the table's D call and was not checked against the DNA. TRBV21-1 has pseudogene status. CDR3 length equals 16 residues. The CDR3 DNA follows: TGTGCCAGCACTATTCGGGCGGGAGGGTTCCAAGAGACCCAGTACTTC. It yields the protein CASTIRAGGFQETQYF.

The gene calls are TRBV7-2 and TRBJ1-2; possible D gene TRBD1, 5 bases. V gave up 5 bases and J gave up 6 bases, with 13 bases separating them. This CDR3 comprises 13 residues. In germline, CDR1 is SGHTA, CDR2 FQGNSA. The CDR3 protein is CASSQVGPDGYTF. DNA of the CDR3: TGTGCCAGCAGCCAGGTGGGGCCGGATGGCTACACCTTC.

This clone has a single count. The rearrangement joins TRBV7-2 to TRBJ2-1; 7 bases agree with TRBD1. CDR1 SGHTA and CDR2 FQGNSA come from the germline V gene. V gave up 1 base and J gave up 2 bases; unmatched junction bases: 2. The length of the CDR3 is 15 residues. CDR3 DNA sequence: TGTGCCAGCAGCTTAGACAGGGGACCCTACAATGAGCAGTTCTTC. Amino acid sequence: CASSLDRGPYNEQFF.

V is TRBV5-4 and J is TRBJ2-2, with 9 nucleotides matching TRBD2. Looked up from germline, CDR1 is SGHNT and CDR2 is YYREEE (reference sequence). There are 19 residues in the CDR3. V lost 0 bases and J lost 9; bases outside the gene matches: 18. The CDR3 sequence is CASSLEGLAGGPRSRELFF. The CDR3 nucleotides are TGTGCCAGCAGCTTGGAAGGTTTGGCGGGAGGGCCTAGATCCAGGGAGCTGTTTTTT.

The chain joins TRBV5-4 to TRBJ2-1, with D perhaps TRBD2 (6 bases). With 3 bases removed from V and 8 bases from J, the gap between germline ends came to 9 bases. Germline-derived CDR1 and CDR2 are SGHNT and YYREEE (reference sequence). The CDR3 consists of 12 residues. The CDR3, as DNA: TGTGCCAGCAGCTGGGACTCGGATGAGCAGTTCTTC. It is translated as CASSWDSDEQFF.

The rearrangement uses TRBV5-1 and TRBJ1-2; tentatively, D is TRBD1 (5 bases). V was clipped by 0 bases and J by 4 bases, with 7 bases between them. The CDR3 covers 13 residues. Germline loops: CDR1 SGHRS, CDR2 YFSETQ. CDR3 residues: CASSLGGGYGYTF. CDR3 nucleotides: TGCGCCAGCAGCTTGGGCGGGGGCTATGGCTACACCTTC.

This chain links TRBV30 with TRBJ2-7; 11 bases align to TRBD2. The trim removed 0 bases at V and 2 bases at J, leaving 9 bases unmatched. The CDR3 covers 17 residues. Per the germline V gene, CDR1 is GTSNPN and CDR2 is SVGIG (reference sequence). The CDR3 nucleotides are TGTGCCTGGAGTGTAGGGTTGGGGACTAGCGGTACCTACGAGCAGTACTTC. It specifies CAWSVGLGTSGTYEQYF. Together with reference TRBV30 and TRBJ2-7, the CDR3 gives the full variable domain: SQTIHQWPATLVQPVGSPLSLECTVEGTSNPNLYWYRQAAGRGLQLLFYSVGIGQISSEVPQNLSASRPQDRQFILSSKKLLLSDSGFYLCAWSVGLGTSGTYEQYFGPGTRLTVT.

CDR3 residues: CASSVAGTRSNEQYF. The DNA of the CDR3 is TGCGCCAGCAGCGTTGCCGGGACTAGGAGTAACGAGCAGTACTTC. This chain links TRBV4-1 with TRBJ2-7; 8 nucleotides line up with TRBD2. Trimming cost V 5 bases and J 5 bases; bases outside gene matches: 11. Per the germline V gene, CDR1 is MGHRA and CDR2 is YSYEKL. This CDR3 spans 15 amino acids.

The chain couples TRBV6-1 to TRBJ1-5, with D uncertain. Germline V gene lookup returns CDR1 MNHNS and CDR2 SASEGT. This CDR3 spans 13 amino acids. V lost 2 bases and J 5 bases, leaving 7 bases between the germline ends. CDR3 bases: TGTGCCAGCAGTGAAAATAGAGATCAGCCCCAGCATTTT. This sequence encodes CASSENRDQPQHF.

The chain couples TRBV3-1 (or the pseudogene TRBV3-2) to TRBJ2-2; D not resolved. V gave up 1 base and J gave up 1 base, with 4 bases separating them. From germline, CDR1 is LGHDT and CDR2 YNNKEL (reference sequence). The CDR3 sequence is 14 residues long. The CDR3 reads CASSQGGNTGELFF. CDR3 coding DNA: TGTGCCAGCAGCCAAGGCGGGAACACCGGGGAGCTGTTTTTT.

The chain joins TRBV3-1 (or the pseudogene TRBV3-2) to TRBJ2-7; 13 bases map to TRBD2. Germline values: CDR1 LGHDT, CDR2 YNNKEL (reference sequence). The CDR3 length is 14 residues. V lost 4 bases and J lost 6; bases outside the gene matches: 3. The CDR3 DNA is TGTGCCAGCAGCCTCGGGACTAGCGGGACCGAGCAGTACTTC. Amino acid sequence: CASSLGTSGTEQYF.

The chain recombines TRBV2 with TRBJ2-2; TRBD2 matches 10 bases. V dropped 6 bases and J dropped 3; count of bases not matched to a gene: 10. CDR3 size: 17 residues. The V gene's germline CDR1 is SNHLY and CDR2 FYNNEI. CDR3 loop: CASSRLLAGLDTGELFF. CDR3 coding DNA: TGTGCCAGCAGCCGGTTACTAGCGGGACTGGACACCGGGGAGCTGTTTTTT.